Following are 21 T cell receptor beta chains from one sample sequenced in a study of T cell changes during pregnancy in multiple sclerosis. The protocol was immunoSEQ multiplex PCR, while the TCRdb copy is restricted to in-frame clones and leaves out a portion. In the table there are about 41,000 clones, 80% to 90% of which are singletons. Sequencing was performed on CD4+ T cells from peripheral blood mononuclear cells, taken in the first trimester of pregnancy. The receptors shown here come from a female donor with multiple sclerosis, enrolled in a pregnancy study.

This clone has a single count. The CDR3 region has the DNA TGTGCCAGCAGCGGGACTAGACCCGGGGAGCTGTTTTTT. It specifies CASSGTRPGELFF. V gene TRBV7-9 combines with J gene TRBJ2-2; 8 bases map to TRBD2. Germline CDR1 reads SEHNR; CDR2 reads FQNEAQ (reference sequence). Germline trimming cut 5 bases from V and 6 bases from J; bases unmatched to any gene: 2. CDR3 size: 13 residues.

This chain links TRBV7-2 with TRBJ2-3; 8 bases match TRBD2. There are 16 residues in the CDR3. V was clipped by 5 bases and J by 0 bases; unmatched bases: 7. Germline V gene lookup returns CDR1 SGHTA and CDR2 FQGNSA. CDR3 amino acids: CASSPQLAVSTDTQYF. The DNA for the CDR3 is TGTGCCAGCAGCCCGCAACTAGCGGTTAGCACAGATACGCAGTATTTT. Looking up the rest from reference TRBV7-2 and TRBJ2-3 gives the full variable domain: GAGVSQSPSNKVTEKGKDVELRCDPISGHTALYWYRQSLGQGLEFLIYFQGNSAPDKSGLPSDRFSAERTGGSVSTLTIQRTQQEDSAVYLCASSPQLAVSTDTQYFGPGTRLTVL.

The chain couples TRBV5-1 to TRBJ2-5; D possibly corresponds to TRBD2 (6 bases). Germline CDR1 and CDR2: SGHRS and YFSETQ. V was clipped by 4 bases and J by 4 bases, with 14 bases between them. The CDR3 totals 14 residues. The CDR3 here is CASSPSGVGETQYF. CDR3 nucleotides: TGCGCCAGCAGCCCCTCGGGGGTAGGAGAGACCCAGTACTTC. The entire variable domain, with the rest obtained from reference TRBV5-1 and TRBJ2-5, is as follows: KAGVTQTPRYLIKTRGQQVTLSCSPISGHRSVSWYQQTPGQGLQFLFEYFSETQRNKGNFPGRFSGRQFSNSRSEMNVSTLELGDSALYLCASSPSGVGETQYFGPGTRLLVL.

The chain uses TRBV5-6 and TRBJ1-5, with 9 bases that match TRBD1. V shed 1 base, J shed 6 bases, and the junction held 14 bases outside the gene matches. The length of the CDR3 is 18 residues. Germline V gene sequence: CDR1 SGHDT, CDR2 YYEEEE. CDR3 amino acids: CASSLYVGTGTPVQPQHF. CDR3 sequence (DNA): TGTGCCAGCAGCTTGTATGTGGGGACAGGGACCCCAGTTCAGCCCCAGCATTTT.

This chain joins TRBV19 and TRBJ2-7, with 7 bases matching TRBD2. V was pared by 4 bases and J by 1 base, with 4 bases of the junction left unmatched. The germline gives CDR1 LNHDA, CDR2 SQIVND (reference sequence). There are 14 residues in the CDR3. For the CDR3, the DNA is TGTGCCAGTAGTAGCGGGAGAGGGTCCTACGAGCAGTACTTC. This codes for CASSSGRGSYEQYF. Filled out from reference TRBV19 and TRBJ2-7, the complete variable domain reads DGGITQSPKYLFRKEGQNVTLSCEQNLNHDAMYWYRQDPGQGLRLIYYSQIVNDFQKGDIAEGYSVSREKKESFPLTVTSAQKNPTAFYLCASSSGRGSYEQYFGPGTRLTVT.

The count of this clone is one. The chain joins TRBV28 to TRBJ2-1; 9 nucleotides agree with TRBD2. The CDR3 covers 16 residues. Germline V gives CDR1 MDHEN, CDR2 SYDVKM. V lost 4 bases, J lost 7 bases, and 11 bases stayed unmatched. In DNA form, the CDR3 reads TGTGCCAGCAGTTGGCTAGCGGGACTCGTAGGGAATGAGCAGTTCTTC. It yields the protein CASSWLAGLVGNEQFF. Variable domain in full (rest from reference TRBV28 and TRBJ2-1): DVKVTQSSRYLVKRTGEKVFLECVQDMDHENMFWYRQDPGLGLRLIYFSYDVKMKEKGDIPEGYSVSREKKERFSLILESASTNQTSMYLCASSWLAGLVGNEQFFGPGTRLTVL.

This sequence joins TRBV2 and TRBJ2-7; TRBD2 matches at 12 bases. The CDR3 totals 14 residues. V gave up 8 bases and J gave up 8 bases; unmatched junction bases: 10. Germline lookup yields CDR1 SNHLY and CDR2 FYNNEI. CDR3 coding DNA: TGTGCCAGCGGTTCCATACTAGCGGGAGGCCAGCAGTACTTC. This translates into CASGSILAGGQQYF.

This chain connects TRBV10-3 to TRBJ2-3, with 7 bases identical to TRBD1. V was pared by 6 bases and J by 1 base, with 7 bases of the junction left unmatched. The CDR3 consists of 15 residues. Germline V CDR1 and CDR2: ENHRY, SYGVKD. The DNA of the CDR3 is TGTGCCATCAGAGGGACAGCTAGTCGCACAGATACGCAGTATTTT. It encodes CAIRGTASRTDTQYF.

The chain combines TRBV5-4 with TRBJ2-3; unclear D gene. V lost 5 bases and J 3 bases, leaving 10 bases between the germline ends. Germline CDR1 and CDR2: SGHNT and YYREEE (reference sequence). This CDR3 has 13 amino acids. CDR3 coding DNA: TGTGCCAGCAGTTTCACCGGGACAGATACGCAGTATTTT. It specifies CASSFTGTDTQYF.

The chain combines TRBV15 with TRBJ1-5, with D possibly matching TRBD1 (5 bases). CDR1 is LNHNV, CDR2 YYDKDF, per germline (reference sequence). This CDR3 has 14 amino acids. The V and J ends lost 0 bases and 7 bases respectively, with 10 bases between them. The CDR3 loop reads CATSRDSQGQPQHF. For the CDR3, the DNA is TGTGCCACCAGCAGAGACAGTCAGGGCCAGCCCCAGCATTTT. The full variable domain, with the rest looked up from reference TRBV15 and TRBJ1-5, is DAMVIQNPRYQVTQFGKPVTLSCSQTLNHNVMYWYQQKSSQAPKLLFHYYDKDFNNEADTPDNFQSRRPNTSFCFLDIRSPGLGDTAMYLCATSRDSQGQPQHFGDGTRLSIL.

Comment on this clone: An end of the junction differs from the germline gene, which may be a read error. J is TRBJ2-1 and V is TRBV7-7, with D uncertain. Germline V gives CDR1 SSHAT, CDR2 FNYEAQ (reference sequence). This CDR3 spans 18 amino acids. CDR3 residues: CASSCSRRVEISYNEQFF. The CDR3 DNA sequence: TGTGCTAGCAGCTGTTCCCGTCGGGTGGAAATCTCCTACAATGAGCAGTTCTTC.

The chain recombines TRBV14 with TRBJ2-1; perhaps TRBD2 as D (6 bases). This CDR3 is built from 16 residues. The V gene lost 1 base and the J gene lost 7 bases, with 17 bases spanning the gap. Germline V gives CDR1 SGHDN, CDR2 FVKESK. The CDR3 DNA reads TGTGCCAGCAGCCAAGCTTCTCCCGGGAGTAGGAATGAGCAGTTCTTC. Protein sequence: CASSQASPGSRNEQFF.

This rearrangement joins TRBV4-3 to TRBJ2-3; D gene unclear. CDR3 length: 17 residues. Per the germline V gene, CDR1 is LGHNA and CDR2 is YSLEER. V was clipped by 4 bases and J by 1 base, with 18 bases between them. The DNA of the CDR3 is TGCGCCAGCAGCCTCGATACCCCCCTAAGCGGCACAGATACGCAGTATTTT. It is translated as CASSLDTPLSGTDTQYF.

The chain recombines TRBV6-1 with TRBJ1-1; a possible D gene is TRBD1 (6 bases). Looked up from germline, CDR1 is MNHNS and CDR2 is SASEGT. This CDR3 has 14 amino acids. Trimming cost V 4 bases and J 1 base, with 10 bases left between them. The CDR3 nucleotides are TGTGCCAGCAGTGCGGGACAAAGGAACACTGAAGCTTTCTTT. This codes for CASSAGQRNTEAFF.

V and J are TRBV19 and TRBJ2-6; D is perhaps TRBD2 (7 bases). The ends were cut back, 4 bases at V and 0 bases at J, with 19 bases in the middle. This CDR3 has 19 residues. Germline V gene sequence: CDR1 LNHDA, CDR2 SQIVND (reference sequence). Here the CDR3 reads CASSTIGGQGHSGANVLTF. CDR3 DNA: TGTGCCAGTAGTACTATCGGGGGGCAGGGGCACTCTGGGGCCAACGTCCTGACTTTC. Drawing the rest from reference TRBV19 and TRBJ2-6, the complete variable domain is DGGITQSPKYLFRKEGQNVTLSCEQNLNHDAMYWYRQDPGQGLRLIYYSQIVNDFQKGDIAEGYSVSREKKESFPLTVTSAQKNPTAFYLCASSTIGGQGHSGANVLTFGAGSRLTVL.

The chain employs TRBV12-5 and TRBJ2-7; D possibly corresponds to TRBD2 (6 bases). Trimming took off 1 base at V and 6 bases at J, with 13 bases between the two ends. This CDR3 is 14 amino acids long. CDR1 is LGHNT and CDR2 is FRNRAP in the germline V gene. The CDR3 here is CASGLGSGAREQYF. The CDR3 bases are TGTGCTAGTGGTTTGGGGTCGGGAGCGCGCGAGCAGTACTTC.

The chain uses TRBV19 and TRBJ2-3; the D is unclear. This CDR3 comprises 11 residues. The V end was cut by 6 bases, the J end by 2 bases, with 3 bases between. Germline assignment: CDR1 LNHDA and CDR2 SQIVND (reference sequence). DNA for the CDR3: TGTGCCAGTAGCATCACAGATACGCAGTATTTT. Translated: CASSITDTQYF.

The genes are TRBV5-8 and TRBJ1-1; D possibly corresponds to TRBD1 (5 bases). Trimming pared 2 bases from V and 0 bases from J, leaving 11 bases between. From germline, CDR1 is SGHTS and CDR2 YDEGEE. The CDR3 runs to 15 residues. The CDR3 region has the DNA TGTGCCAGCAGCTTCTTGGGGGGTCTGAACACTGAAGCTTTCTTT. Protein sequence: CASSFLGGLNTEAFF.

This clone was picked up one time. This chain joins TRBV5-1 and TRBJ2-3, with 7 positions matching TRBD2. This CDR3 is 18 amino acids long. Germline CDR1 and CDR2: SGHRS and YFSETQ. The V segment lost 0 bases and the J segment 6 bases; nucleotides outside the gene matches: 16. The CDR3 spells CASSLELITSARQDTQYF. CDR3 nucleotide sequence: TGCGCCAGCAGCTTGGAGTTGATTACTAGCGCGCGACAGGATACGCAGTATTTT.

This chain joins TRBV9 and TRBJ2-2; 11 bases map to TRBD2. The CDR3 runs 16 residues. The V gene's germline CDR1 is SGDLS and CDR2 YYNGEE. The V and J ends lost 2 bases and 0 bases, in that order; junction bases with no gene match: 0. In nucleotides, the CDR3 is TGTGCCAGCAGCGTGGGACTAGCGGCGAACACCGGGGAGCTGTTTTTT. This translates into CASSVGLAANTGELFF.

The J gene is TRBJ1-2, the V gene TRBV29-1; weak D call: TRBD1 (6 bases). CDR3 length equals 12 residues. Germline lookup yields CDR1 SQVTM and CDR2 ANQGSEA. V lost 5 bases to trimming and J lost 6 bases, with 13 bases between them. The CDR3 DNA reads TGCAGCGTTCCTAGGGGGGGCCATGGCTACACCTTC. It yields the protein CSVPRGGHGYTF.